This TCR beta chain was sequenced for a study of cytomegalovirus exposure and HLA in healthy donors. Study-wide background: The study's early data release held 80 million to 95 million unique TCRs from HLA-typed donors. General observations from the study: Many donors carried some public TCRs, although rarity characterized most TCR sequences.

The CDR3 runs to 14 residues. Trimming took 5 bases from V and 7 from J, leaving 17 bases between them. Germline CDR1 MDHEN, CDR2 SYDVKM. The PCR was carried out with 60 Vbeta primers and 13 Jbeta primers. Assay used: immunoSEQ multiplex PCR; TCRdb lists only in-frame clones, some missing. The sample has 150,000 to 170,000 clones, approximately 80% seen once; the top ten hold around 6%. Concerning this clone itself: The antigen remains undetermined.

Input material: PBMCs. The chain uses TRBV28 and TRBJ1-2, with a tentative D call TRBD1 (6 bases). The receptor comes from a middle-aged woman in good health and CMV-seropositive. The CDR3 nucleotides read TGTGCCAGCAGTCCGACCTCGGGGACATCTGGCTACACCTTC. Its translation: CASSPTSGTSGYTF.